This is a list of T cell receptor beta chains from one sample in a study of shared clonotypes between healthy human individuals. Clones were sequenced by immunoSEQ multiplex PCR, and TCRdb holds only the in-frame ones, with some missing. The table includes more than 550,000 clones, around 92% detected once. The sequenced sample consisted of naive CD8+ T cells sorted from blood. The receptor source for this set is a man aged 30 to 39 in good health. CDR3s include the opening cysteine and the closing phenylalanine or tryptophan. Each record gives: J gene, D gene, V gene, clone size, CDR3 DNA, CDR3 protein. The D gene is left open where the match is weak. Size tells how often a clone was seen (once, few, many) or the class of an expanded clone, and some rows leave it out.

TRBJ2-1,NA,TRBV5-6,NA,TGTGCCAGCAGGGTAGGGGGCTCCTACAATGAGCAGTTCTTC,CASRVGGSYNEQFF
TRBJ2-7,NA,TRBV4-2,NA,TGTGCCAGCAGCCAAGTGGGGGGTTCCTACGAGCAGTACTTC,CASSQVGGSYEQYF
TRBJ1-1,NA,TRBV15,NA,TGTGCCACCAGCCAGAGGCAGGGGAAGAACACTGAAGCTTTCTTT,CATSQRQGKNTEAFF
TRBJ2-2,NA,TRBV5-5,NA,TGTGCCAGCAGCTGGGACACCCGATGGGGGAACACCGGGGAGCTGTTTTTT,CASSWDTRWGNTGELFF
TRBJ1-1,TRBD1,TRBV10-3,NA,TGTGCCATCAGTGAGCCCACCTCCGGGGACAGGGAATTGAACACTGAAGCTTTCTTT,CAISEPTSGDRELNTEAFF
TRBJ2-7,TRBD2,TRBV9,few,TGTGCCAGCAGCGCCGAGACACTAGCGGGAGGCGAGCAGTACTTC,CASSAETLAGGEQYF
TRBJ2-2,NA,TRBV7-3,NA,TGTGCCAGCAGTTTAGGGTACGGGGAGCTGTTTTTT,CASSLGYGELFF
TRBJ2-7,NA,TRBV27,NA,TGTGCCAGCAGTTTATATTATAATCCCTTCGACGAGCAGTACTTC,CASSLYYNPFDEQYF
TRBJ1-3,NA,TRBV6-5,NA,TGTGCCAGCGGTGGTGCTGGAAACACCATATATTTT,CASGGAGNTIYF
TRBJ2-7,TRBD2,TRBV7-9,NA,TGTGCCAGCAGTTACAGCGGGAGCCCCTACGAGCAGTACTTC,CASSYSGSPYEQYF
TRBJ1-1,NA,TRBV5-8,NA,TGTGCCAGCAGCTTAATTCAGGAGGGGACTGAAGCTTTCTTT,CASSLIQEGTEAFF
TRBJ1-1,NA,TRBV25-1,NA,TGTGCCAGCAGAGACCGCTCCGGGATGAACACTGAAGCTTTCTTT,CASRDRSGMNTEAFF
TRBJ2-1,TRBD1,TRBV30,NA,TGTGCCTGGAGTCCCGGACAGGGGTGGTACAATGAGCAGTTCTTC,CAWSPGQGWYNEQFF
TRBJ1-1,NA,TRBV29-1,NA,TGCAGCGTGGTCGGGACGGGGGACTTGAACACTGAAGCTTTCTTT,CSVVGTGDLNTEAFF
TRBJ2-3,NA,TRBV10-1,few,TGCGCCAGCACCCGCCGGTATCGTGGTAACACAGATACGCAGTATTTT,CASTRRYRGNTDTQYF
TRBJ1-2,TRBD1,TRBV5-4,NA,TGTGCCAGCAGTTCCCAGGGGGCTGAGGGCTACACCTTC,CASSSQGAEGYTF
TRBJ1-1,NA,TRBV29-1,NA,TGCAGCGTTGAAGGGGAGAACACTGAAGCTTTCTTT,CSVEGENTEAFF
TRBJ2-7,NA,TRBV9,NA,TGTGCCAGCAGCGTCACAGGGCAAGGACACGAGCAGTACTTC,CASSVTGQGHEQYF
TRBJ2-3,TRBD2,TRBV7-2,NA,TGTGCCAGCAGCGCCCCATCGCGGGAGAGGGCAGATACGCAGTATTTT,CASSAPSRERADTQYF
TRBJ2-2,NA,TRBV27,NA,TGTGCCAGCAGTTTAATTCTCAGGAACACCGGGGAGCTGTTTTTT,CASSLILRNTGELFF
TRBJ2-7,NA,TRBV6-5,NA,TGTGCCAGCAGTTACCTGGAGAAGCAGTACTTC,CASSYLEKQYF
TRBJ2-3,TRBD2,TRBV7-9,NA,TGTGCCAGCAGCCGGACTAGCGGGAGAAGCACAGATACGCAGTATTTT,CASSRTSGRSTDTQYF
TRBJ2-7,TRBD2,TRBV5-1,NA,TGCGCCAGCAGCTTGGTGCTGGGGGGGAATTCCTACGAGCAGTACTTC,CASSLVLGGNSYEQYF
TRBJ2-5,NA,TRBV6-5,NA,TGTGCCAGCGCCTCAACACAGGGAGCGAGAGAGACCCAGTACTTC,CASASTQGARETQYF
TRBJ1-2,NA,TRBV7-9,NA,TGTGCCAGCAGCTTGGGAAATGGCTACACCTTC,CASSLGNGYTF
TRBJ2-2,NA,TRBV4-1,NA,TGCGCCAGCAGCCAAGGACTGGTCACCGGGGAGCTGTTTTTT,CASSQGLVTGELFF
TRBJ1-1,TRBD1,TRBV5-1,NA,TGCGCCAGCAGCGGGAGGACAGGCAGGGGGGAATTCACTGAAGCTTTCTTT,CASSGRTGRGEFTEAFF
TRBJ2-4,NA,TRBV11-2,NA,TGTGCCAGCAGCTTAGGTATAGACGGCATTCAGTACTTC,CASSLGIDGIQYF
TRBJ2-7,NA,TRBV6-5,few,TGTGCCAGTACCGGGACAAGCTCCTACGAGCAGTACTTC,CASTGTSSYEQYF
TRBJ2-3,TRBD1,TRBV14,NA,TGTGCCAGCAGCTCGGGGACAGCCACAGATACGCAGTATTTT,CASSSGTATDTQYF
TRBJ2-2,TRBD1,TRBV18,NA,TGTGCCAGCTCACCTGACAGGACAGGCACCGGGGAGCTGTTTTTT,CASSPDRTGTGELFF
TRBJ2-2,NA,TRBV11-3,NA,TGTGCCAGCAGCTCAACAGGAACCGGGGAGCTGTTTTTT,CASSSTGTGELFF
TRBJ1-3,NA,TRBV5-4,NA,TGTGCCAGCAGCTTGGATGCAGTCAACTCTGGAAACACCATATATTTT,CASSLDAVNSGNTIYF
TRBJ2-3,TRBD2,TRBV19,NA,TGTGCCAGTAGTATCGTCGGACTAGCGGTAGATACGCAGTATTTT,CASSIVGLAVDTQYF
TRBJ2-1,NA,TRBV7-6,once,TGTGCCAGCAGCTTATTGTCAGGGGACAACTCCTACAATGAGCAGTTCTTC,CASSLLSGDNSYNEQFF
TRBJ2-1,TRBD1,TRBV5-4,NA,TGTGCCAGCAGCACCGGGACAGGGTCCTACAATGAGCAGTTCTTC,CASSTGTGSYNEQFF
TRBJ2-1,TRBD2,TRBV5-4,NA,TGTGCCAGCAGCCGCGCCGGGGGGTCCTACAATGAGCAGTTCTTC,CASSRAGGSYNEQFF
TRBJ1-2,NA,TRBV11-2,NA,TGTGCCAGCAGCTTAGATCGGGAAATTGGCTACACCTTC,CASSLDREIGYTF
TRBJ2-7,TRBD2,TRBV6-6,NA,TGTGCCAGCATGGGACTATCCCACGAGCAGTACTTC,CASMGLSHEQYF
TRBJ2-7,NA,TRBV11-2,NA,TGTGCCAGCAGCTCAGGATCGGACCCCGAGGGCTACGAGCAGTACTTC,CASSSGSDPEGYEQYF
TRBJ2-7,TRBD1,TRBV7-8,NA,TGTGCCAGCAGCTTCCGGACAGGGAAGTTTTACGAGCAGTACTTC,CASSFRTGKFYEQYF
TRBJ2-4,NA,TRBV9,NA,TGTGCCAGCAGCGTAACCCGTCTCGGAAACATTCAGTACTTC,CASSVTRLGNIQYF
TRBJ2-1,TRBD2,TRBV4-1,NA,TGCGCCAGCAGCCAAGGCGCGGGAGGGCCGAATGAGCAGTTCTTC,CASSQGAGGPNEQFF
TRBJ2-7,NA,TRBV7-2,NA,TGTGCCAGCAGCTTTGGCGGAGGGATCTACGAGCAGTACTTC,CASSFGGGIYEQYF
TRBJ2-2,NA,TRBV12-5,NA,TGTGCTAGTGGTTTGGTAGCCGGGGAGCTGTTTTTT,CASGLVAGELFF
TRBJ2-1,NA,TRBV25-1,NA,TGTGCCAGCAGTAAGGAGAACGGATACAATGAGCAGTTCTTC,CASSKENGYNEQFF
TRBJ2-5,TRBD1,TRBV27,NA,TGTGCCAGCAGTCCGGGGGACAGGGGGCGGGAGACCCAGTACTTC,CASSPGDRGRETQYF
TRBJ2-3,TRBD2,TRBV5-1,NA,TGCGCCAGCAGCCGAGCAAGAACTAGCGGGAATATAGATACGCAGTATTTT,CASSRARTSGNIDTQYF
TRBJ1-2,NA,TRBV4-1,few,TGCGCCAGCAGCCAGGGACGGTATGGCTACACCTTC,CASSQGRYGYTF
TRBJ2-7,NA,TRBV5-4,NA,TGTGCCAGCAGCTATGACAGTCTCTACGAGCAGTACTTC,CASSYDSLYEQYF
TRBJ2-3,NA,TRBV30,NA,TGTGCCTGGAGTGTACTGGGCTTGGGAGATACGCAGTATTTT,CAWSVLGLGDTQYF